The present T cell receptor (beta chain) was sequenced within a study of blood T cell repertoires in COVID-19. Study-wide context: The cDNA or gDNA used as material had been derived from T cells, B-cell-depleted T cells, or PBMCs.

TCRdb's table, derived via immunoSEQ multiplex PCR, lists solely in-frame clones and lacks some. The sample has about 340,000 clones, 80% to 90% seen once. The CDR3 runs to 20 residues. CDR1 and CDR2 (germline): SQVTM, ANQGSEA. The ends were cut back, 3 bases at V and 0 bases at J, with 28 bases in the middle. Individuals aged about 18 to 100 years were recruited from 24 US areas. Researchers sorted participants into cohorts using their self-reported clinical history. The rearrangement links TRBV29-1 to TRBJ2-3; a possible D gene is TRBD1 (6 bases). Sequencing was performed on PBMCs or T cells enriched from blood (not recorded which). This clonotype originated in a woman aged 40 to 50 with acute COVID-19. The CDR3 spells CSVDVSDEERTATSTDTQYF. As DNA, the CDR3 is TGCAGCGTTGATGTGTCGGACGAAGAAAGGACAGCCACTAGCACAGATACGCAGTATTTT.